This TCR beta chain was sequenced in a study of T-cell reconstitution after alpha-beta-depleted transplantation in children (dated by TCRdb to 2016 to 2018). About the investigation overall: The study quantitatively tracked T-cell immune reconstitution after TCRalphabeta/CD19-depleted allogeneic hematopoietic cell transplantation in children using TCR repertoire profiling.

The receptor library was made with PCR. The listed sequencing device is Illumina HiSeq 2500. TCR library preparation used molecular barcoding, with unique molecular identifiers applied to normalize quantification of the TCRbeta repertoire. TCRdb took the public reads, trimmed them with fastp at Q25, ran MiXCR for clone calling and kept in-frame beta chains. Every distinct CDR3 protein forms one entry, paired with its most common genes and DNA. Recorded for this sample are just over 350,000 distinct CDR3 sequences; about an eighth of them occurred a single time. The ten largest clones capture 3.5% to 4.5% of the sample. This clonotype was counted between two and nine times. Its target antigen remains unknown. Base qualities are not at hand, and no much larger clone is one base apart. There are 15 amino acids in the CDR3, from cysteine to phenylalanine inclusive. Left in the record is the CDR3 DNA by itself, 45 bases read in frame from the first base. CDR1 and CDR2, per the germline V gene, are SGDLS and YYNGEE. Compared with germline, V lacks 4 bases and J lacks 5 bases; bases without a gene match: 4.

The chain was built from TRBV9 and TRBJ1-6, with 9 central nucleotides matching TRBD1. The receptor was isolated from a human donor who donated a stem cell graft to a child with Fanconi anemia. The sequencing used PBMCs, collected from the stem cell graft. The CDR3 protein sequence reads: CASSPRQGDNSPLHF. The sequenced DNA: TGTGCCAGCAGCCCTAGACAGGGGGATAATTCACCCCTCCACTTT.